The 28 T cell receptor beta chains below come from one sample, sequenced in a study of blood T cell repertoires in COVID-19. Here immunoSEQ multiplex PCR was the method, and the copy in TCRdb shows in-frame clones only, minus some. The sample holds 150,000 to 200,000 clones; around 81% are singletons and the top ten take roughly 12%. The specimen sequenced was peripheral blood. The receptors come from a woman over 75 with COVID-19, enrolled during active disease.

This rearrangement joins TRBV25-1 to TRBJ2-1; D uncertain. The CDR3 runs to 15 residues. Germline V lookup: CDR1 MGHDK, CDR2 SYGVNS. V was clipped by 3 bases and J by 3 bases, with 12 bases between them. The chain's CDR3 is CASSDWSSFYNEQFF. Here the CDR3 DNA reads TGTGCCAGCAGTGATTGGAGTTCCTTCTACAATGAGCAGTTCTTC. Filled out from reference TRBV25-1 and TRBJ2-1, the complete variable domain reads EADIYQTPRYLVIGTGKKITLECSQTMGHDKMYWYQQDPGMELHLIHYSYGVNSTEKGDLSSESTVSRIRTEHFPLTLESARPSHTSQYLCASSDWSSFYNEQFFGPGTRLTVL.

The rearrangement uses TRBV11-2 and TRBJ2-1, with D unclear. Trimming stripped 1 base from V and 6 bases from J, with 7 bases between. Germline CDR1 and CDR2: SGHAT and FQNNGV. The CDR3 consists of 13 residues. CDR3 sequence reads: CASSLGPANEQFF. The CDR3 DNA is TGTGCCAGCAGCTTAGGGCCCGCCAATGAGCAGTTCTTC.

This sequence joins TRBV7-8 and TRBJ2-7; TRBD2 matches 8 bases. This CDR3 region has 15 residues. CDR1 is SGHVS and CDR2 is FQNEAQ in the germline V gene. The ends lost 5 bases at V and 4 bases at J; junction bases unmatched: 10. CDR3 loop: CASSLGAGELYEQYF. The CDR3 bases are TGTGCCAGCAGCCTAGGAGCGGGGGAGTTGTACGAGCAGTACTTC.

The rearrangement links TRBV5-1 to TRBJ2-1; the match to TRBD2 covers 7 bases. The germline V gene encodes CDR1 SGHRS and CDR2 YFSETQ. This CDR3 has 15 amino acids. The junction had 3 bases not matched to a gene; V was cut back by 1 base and J by 2 bases. The CDR3 loop is CASSLPGLTYNEQFF. In DNA form, the CDR3 reads TGCGCCAGCAGCTTGCCGGGACTAACCTACAATGAGCAGTTCTTC.

J is TRBJ2-2 and V is TRBV6-5; D is possibly TRBD2 (6 bases). Trimming stripped 7 bases from V and 6 bases from J, with 18 bases between. The CDR3 is made up of 15 amino acids. Germline assignment: CDR1 MNHEY and CDR2 SVGAGI. The CDR3 DNA reads TGTGCCAGCATCGGGACGGGAGAAGGGGCCGGGGAGCTGTTTTTT. Encoded protein: CASIGTGEGAGELFF.

The chain combines TRBV7-2 with TRBJ2-3; TRBD2 aligns across 7 bases. V was clipped by 5 bases and J by 5 bases; unmatched bases: 10. CDR1 and CDR2 from the germline V gene are SGHTA and FQGNSA. CDR3 size: 15 residues. Here the CDR3 DNA reads TGTGCCAGCAGCCCCGATGGGAGGGGAAGAGATACGCAGTATTTT. This encodes CASSPDGRGRDTQYF.

The V and J genes are TRBV6-2 or TRBV6-3 and TRBJ1-2, with D possibly TRBD1 on 5 matching bases. The ends were cut back, 0 bases at V and 0 bases at J, with 14 bases in the middle. The germline V gene encodes CDR1 MNHEY and CDR2 SVGEGT. The CDR3 length is 17 residues. This chain's CDR3 is CASSYSRGRVANYGYTF. DNA of the CDR3: TGTGCCAGCAGTTACTCGCGGGGACGTGTAGCTAACTATGGCTACACCTTC.

This chain joins TRBV27 and TRBJ2-1, with 11 bases fitting TRBD2. There are 17 residues in the CDR3. Germline CDR1 is MNHEY and CDR2 is SMNVEV (reference sequence). Trimming took 2 bases from V and 5 from J; bases not matched to a gene: 8. The CDR3 nucleotides are TGTGCCAGCAGTTTAGCTCTAGCGGGAGGACCTAACAATGAGCAGTTCTTC. Encoded protein: CASSLALAGGPNNEQFF.

V usage is TRBV7-9 and J usage is TRBJ1-2, with D possibly matching TRBD1 (5 bases). With 3 bases removed from V and 8 bases from J, the gap between germline ends came to 7 bases. The germline CDR1 and CDR2 sequences are SEHNR and FQNEAQ (reference sequence). CDR3 length: 11 amino acids. CDR3 nucleotides: TGTGCCAGCAGCTTCAGGGTAGGCTACACCTTC. Amino acids: CASSFRVGYTF.

The rearrangement uses TRBV27 and TRBJ2-5, with 8 bases lining up with TRBD1. The CDR3 sequence is 16 residues long. V trimming: 5 bases; J trimming: 0 bases; junction bases outside the gene matches: 8. Germline assignment: CDR1 MNHEY and CDR2 SMNVEV (reference sequence). CDR3 amino acids: CASSRETGANQETQYF. CDR3 DNA sequence: TGTGCCAGCAGTCGCGAGACAGGGGCCAACCAAGAGACCCAGTACTTC.

This clone was observed a handful of times. The chain couples TRBV3-1 (or the pseudogene TRBV3-2) to TRBJ1-6; TRBD1 matches 9 bases. Unmatched junction bases numbered 4, after V lost 4 bases and J lost 9 bases. Germline V gene lookup returns CDR1 LGHDT and CDR2 YNNKEL (reference sequence). The CDR3 has 14 amino acids. CDR3 protein: CASSPGQGGSPLHF. In DNA form, the CDR3 reads TGTGCCAGCAGCCCGGGACAGGGCGGTTCACCCCTCCACTTT.

The chain combines TRBV27 with TRBJ2-7; D might be TRBD2 (5 bases). This CDR3 is 14 amino acids long. Germline lookup yields CDR1 MNHEY and CDR2 SMNVEV (reference sequence). Deletions cut 5 bases from V and 7 bases from J, with 18 bases between. The CDR3 is CASSPRVRTGEQYF. The CDR3 DNA follows: TGTGCCAGCAGTCCCCGAGTGCGAACGGGGGAGCAGTACTTC.

The rearrangement uses TRBV7-9 and TRBJ2-1; D ambiguous. CDR3 length: 12 residues. Germline V gene lookup returns CDR1 SEHNR and CDR2 FQNEAQ (reference sequence). Trimming stripped 1 base from V and 9 bases from J, with 7 bases between. CDR3 in amino acids: CASSLGRLEQFF. CDR3 bases: TGTGCCAGCAGCTTAGGCAGGCTTGAGCAGTTCTTC.

J is TRBJ1-2 and V is TRBV9; TRBD1 agrees at 7 bases. The CDR3 covers 14 residues. The ends lost 4 bases at V and 2 bases at J; junction bases unmatched: 5. Germline CDR1 and CDR2: SGDLS and YYNGEE. The CDR3 region has the DNA TGTGCCAGCAGCATAGGGGACAGCAACTATGGCTACACCTTC. It yields the protein CASSIGDSNYGYTF.

This clone is a singleton in its sample. The chain recombines TRBV7-2 with TRBJ2-3; 9 positions agree with TRBD2. CDR3 size: 15 residues. V gave up 1 base and J gave up 4 bases; unmatched junction bases: 3. The germline gives CDR1 SGHTA, CDR2 FQGNSA. This chain's CDR3 is CASSLVAGGPDTQYF. The CDR3 nucleotides are TGTGCCAGCAGCTTAGTTGCGGGAGGGCCAGATACGCAGTATTTT.

The chain is built from TRBV2 and TRBJ2-3; 8 bases align to TRBD2. From germline, CDR1 is SNHLY and CDR2 FYNNEI. J lost 2 bases, V lost 5 bases, and 9 bases had no gene match. This CDR3 is 16 amino acids long. The DNA of the CDR3 is TGTGCCAGCAGTTTTAAAGCGGGGGACACCACAGATACGCAGTATTTT. Amino acid sequence: CASSFKAGDTTDTQYF.

This sequence joins TRBV29-1 and TRBJ2-5, with 12 bases lining up with TRBD2. This CDR3 region has 14 residues. V trimming: 4 bases; J trimming: 8 bases; junction bases outside the gene matches: 8. Germline assignment: CDR1 SQVTM and CDR2 ANQGSEA. Here the CDR3 DNA reads TGCAGCGTTGTCCCTAGCGGGGGGGCCCGAACCCAGTACTTC. Translation gives CSVVPSGGARTQYF.

The gene calls are TRBV5-1 and TRBJ2-1; a possible D gene is TRBD1 (8 bases). From germline, CDR1 is SGHRS and CDR2 YFSETQ. The CDR3 length is 15 residues. V was cut by 3 bases and J by 4 bases, with 14 bases left in between. The CDR3 is CASSSAGQEYNEQFF. The DNA of the CDR3 is TGCGCCAGCAGCTCAGCGGGACAGGAATACAATGAGCAGTTCTTC. Complete variable domain (other parts from reference TRBV5-1 and TRBJ2-1): KAGVTQTPRYLIKTRGQQVTLSCSPISGHRSVSWYQQTPGQGLQFLFEYFSETQRNKGNFPGRFSGRQFSNSRSEMNVSTLELGDSALYLCASSSAGQEYNEQFFGPGTRLTVL.

The V and J genes are TRBV7-8 and TRBJ1-2, with 10 bases fitting TRBD1. The germline CDR1 and CDR2 sequences are SGHVS and FQNEAQ. The CDR3 loop spans 16 amino acids. The V segment lost 3 bases and the J segment 4 bases; nucleotides outside the gene matches: 8. The CDR3 loop reads CASSLGGQGDLYGYTF. CDR3 in DNA: TGTGCCAGCAGCTTGGGAGGACAGGGGGACCTCTATGGCTACACCTTC.

V gene TRBV18 combines with J gene TRBJ2-3, with 7 bases aligning to TRBD2. Trimming took 4 bases from V and 2 from J; bases not matched to a gene: 15. This CDR3 is built from 18 residues. CDR1 is KGHSH, CDR2 LQKENI, per germline. CDR3 residues: CASSLRQPAGPDTDTQYF. As DNA, the CDR3 is TGTGCCAGCTCACTACGGCAGCCAGCGGGACCCGACACAGATACGCAGTATTTT.

In this sample, this clone turned up once. V is TRBV5-4 and J is TRBJ2-5; 7 nucleotides line up with TRBD1. From germline, CDR1 is SGHNT and CDR2 YYREEE (reference sequence). The length of the CDR3 is 15 residues. V lost 4 bases to trimming and J lost 4 bases; unmatched junction nucleotides: 10. The CDR3 DNA reads as TGTGCCAGCAGCCCCCCGGGACAGCCGTTAGAGACCCAGTACTTC. Residues: CASSPPGQPLETQYF.

This clone was observed a few times. The chain is built from TRBV29-1 and TRBJ1-2, with D perhaps TRBD1 (5 bases). The CDR3 covers 12 residues. Trimming left V 5 bases short and J 2 bases short, with 9 bases between. The germline V gene encodes CDR1 SQVTM and CDR2 ANQGSEA. CDR3 coding DNA: TGCAGCGTTCTGGACACAAACTATGGCTACACCTTC. This encodes CSVLDTNYGYTF.

V and J are TRBV7-9 and TRBJ2-4; the D gene is possibly TRBD1 (7 bases). V dropped 2 bases and J dropped 3 bases, with 11 bases sitting between them. Germline V gives CDR1 SEHNR, CDR2 FQNEAQ (reference sequence). The CDR3 spans 15 residues. The CDR3 reads CASSLRGDSKNIQYF. The DNA for the CDR3 is TGTGCCAGCAGCTTAAGGGGGGACAGCAAAAACATTCAGTACTTC.

The J gene is TRBJ2-3, the V gene TRBV20-1; D might be TRBD1 (6 bases). Germline lookup yields CDR1 DFQATT and CDR2 SNEGSKA (reference sequence). V lost 3 bases to trimming and J lost 1 base, with 14 bases between them. The CDR3 covers 15 residues. The CDR3 protein is CSASLGAFGTDTQYF. CDR3 coding DNA: TGCAGTGCTAGTCTGGGGGCGTTTGGCACAGATACGCAGTATTTT.

This clone was recorded only once. The chain joins TRBV10-3 to TRBJ2-7, with TRBD1 as a possible D gene (6 bases). Trimming took 7 bases from V and 4 from J, leaving 14 bases between them. The CDR3 runs to 13 residues. The germline V gene has CDR1 ENHRY and CDR2 SYGVKD. The CDR3 nucleotides read TGTGCCATCATGCAGGGGCAGGGGTACGAGCAGTACTTC. Residues: CAIMQGQGYEQYF.

Written as DNA, the CDR3 is TGTGCCAGCTCCTCTGGACTAGCGTGGAGCAATGAGCAGTTCTTC. Translated, it gives CASSSGLAWSNEQFF. V gene TRBV18 combines with J gene TRBJ2-1, with 9 bases identical to TRBD2. The CDR3 has 15 residues. The germline V gene has CDR1 KGHSH and CDR2 LQKENI. The V and J ends lost 6 bases and 6 bases, in that order; junction bases with no gene match: 9.

The rearrangement links TRBV5-1 to TRBJ1-1; D might be TRBD1 (6 bases). The CDR3 is made up of 12 amino acids. The germline gives CDR1 SGHRS, CDR2 YFSETQ. V lost 2 bases and J lost 5, with 7 bases in between. CDR3: CASSLQGTEAFF. The CDR3 DNA follows: TGCGCCAGCAGCTTACAGGGAACTGAAGCTTTCTTT.

This rearrangement joins TRBV6-1 to TRBJ2-7; D unclear. The CDR3 totals 13 residues. The germline V gene encodes CDR1 MNHNS and CDR2 SASEGT. The ends were cut back, 3 bases at V and 3 bases at J, with 9 bases in the middle. The CDR3 coding sequence is TGTGCCAGCAGTGACCGCAGGTTCTACGAGCAGTACTTC. Translating it yields CASSDRRFYEQYF.